Following are 14 T cell receptor beta chains from one sample sequenced in a study of shared clonotypes between healthy human individuals (dated by TCRdb to about 2020). The library relied on the immunoSEQ multiplex PCR assay. The clones in this table, taken by TCRdb from immuneACCESS, are in-frame only. Not every clone is retained; where verified, under half of the shortfall comes from an unresolved V gene, and the cause of the rest is unknown. The sample table contains a few million clones; only one count was recorded for more than 90% of them. The top ten clonotypes cover 0.1% to 0.15% of the sample. Sample: naive CD4+ T cells sorted from blood. The cell subset or site label, as the study defines it: CD45RA+ positively selected. Receptors were obtained from a man between 18 and 29 years old in good health.

The chain joins TRBV5-4 to TRBJ2-2, with D maybe TRBD1 (5 bases). The CDR3 consists of 15 residues. In germline, CDR1 is SGHNT, CDR2 YYREEE (reference sequence). The germline V and J ends were trimmed by 0 bases and 6 bases, with 12 bases remaining between them. CDR3: CASSLGQGMAGELFF. For the CDR3, the DNA is TGTGCCAGCAGCTTGGGGCAGGGAATGGCCGGGGAGCTGTTTTTT.

Here the CDR3 DNA reads TGTGCCAGCAGCCCCTTTTTATCTGGGGCCAACGTCCTGACTTTC. It yields the protein CASSPFLSGANVLTF. This chain joins TRBV6-5 and TRBJ2-6; the D is unclear. V was cut by 6 bases and J by 1 base, with 10 bases left in between. The CDR3 extends over 15 amino acids. Germline CDR1 reads MNHEY; CDR2 reads SVGAGI.

The chain couples TRBV28 to TRBJ1-4; 8 nucleotides match TRBD1. J was trimmed by 11 bases and V by 7 bases; bases with no gene match: 9. Germline loops: CDR1 MDHEN, CDR2 SYDVKM. The CDR3 has 13 amino acids. CDR3 amino acids: CASNPTGVGKLFF. As DNA, the CDR3 is TGTGCCAGCAACCCGACAGGGGTTGGTAAACTGTTTTTT.

The chain combines TRBV10-3 with TRBJ2-1; D call uncertain. V lost 3 bases to trimming and J lost 9 bases, with 9 bases between them. Germline V gene data show CDR1 as ENHRY and CDR2 as SYGVKD. The CDR3 spans 12 residues. The CDR3, as DNA: TGTGCCATCAGTGATATGTTGGGTGAGCAGTTCTTC. The encoded protein is CAISDMLGEQFF.

The V gene is TRBV10-3, the J gene TRBJ1-1, with 7 bases identical to TRBD1. V lost 7 bases and J lost 0; bases outside the gene matches: 8. The germline V gene encodes CDR1 ENHRY and CDR2 SYGVKD. This CDR3 is built from 15 residues. CDR3 sequence: CAITTRTGLNTEAFF. The CDR3 region has the DNA TGTGCCATCACCACTAGGACAGGTCTGAACACTGAAGCTTTCTTT.

V gene TRBV7-2 combines with J gene TRBJ1-5; D remains unclear. V dropped 2 bases and J dropped 2 bases, with 7 bases sitting between them. CDR1 is SGHTA, CDR2 FQGNSA, per germline. This CDR3 has 14 amino acids. The CDR3 sequence is CASSLSSGNQPQHF. CDR3 DNA sequence: TGTGCCAGCAGCTTATCTTCGGGCAATCAGCCCCAGCATTTT.

J is TRBJ1-5 and V is TRBV2; D not certain. The CDR3 sequence is 15 residues long. Germline values: CDR1 SNHLY, CDR2 FYNNEI. V lost 5 bases and J 0 bases, leaving 11 bases between the germline ends. CDR3 protein: CASSRAADSNQPQHF. The CDR3 bases are TGTGCCAGCAGTCGGGCCGCCGATAGCAATCAGCCCCAGCATTTT.

J is TRBJ1-4 and V is TRBV18; D gene uncertain. The germline CDR1 and CDR2 sequences are KGHSH and LQKENI. Trimming pared 1 base from V and 5 bases from J, leaving 14 bases between. This CDR3 region has 16 residues. CDR3 coding DNA: TGTGCCAGCTCACCACTCGGCGGTGGGTGGAATGAAAAACTGTTTTTT. Its translation is CASSPLGGGWNEKLFF.

The CDR3 sequence is CASSASVERGGSWETQYF. In DNA, the CDR3 is TGCGCCAGCAGCGCCAGCGTTGAGCGGGGGGGATCCTGGGAGACCCAGTACTTC. The chain is built from TRBV5-1 and TRBJ2-5, with TRBD2 matching over 10 bases. Germline assignment: CDR1 SGHRS and CDR2 YFSETQ. J lost 5 bases, V lost 4 bases, and 17 bases had no gene match. The CDR3 sequence is 18 residues long. Variable domain in full (rest from reference TRBV5-1 and TRBJ2-5): KAGVTQTPRYLIKTRGQQVTLSCSPISGHRSVSWYQQTPGQGLQFLFEYFSETQRNKGNFPGRFSGRQFSNSRSEMNVSTLELGDSALYLCASSASVERGGSWETQYFGPGTRLLVL.

V gene TRBV30 combines with J gene TRBJ1-1; no firm D call. Trimming took 7 bases from V and 10 from J, leaving 7 bases between them. Germline V gene lookup returns CDR1 GTSNPN and CDR2 SVGIG (reference sequence). This CDR3 is 8 amino acids long. CDR3 residues: CALGGAFF. The CDR3 nucleotides read TGTGCCTTAGGAGGAGCTTTCTTT.

The V and J genes are TRBV7-2 and TRBJ2-7; 12 bases are a match to TRBD1. The CDR3 is 15 residues long. In germline, CDR1 is SGHTA, CDR2 FQGNSA. J gave up 5 bases and V 5 bases, and 7 bases lay outside the gene matches. The CDR3, as DNA: TGTGCCAGCAGCGCCTGGGACAGGGGGCGACACGAGCAGTACTTC. Translated: CASSAWDRGRHEQYF. Full variable domain (remainder filled in from reference TRBV7-2 and TRBJ2-7): GAGVSQSPSNKVTEKGKDVELRCDPISGHTALYWYRQSLGQGLEFLIYFQGNSAPDKSGLPSDRFSAERTGGSVSTLTIQRTQQEDSAVYLCASSAWDRGRHEQYFGPGTRLTVT.

J is TRBJ2-7 and V is TRBV29-1, with D unclear. The V gene's germline CDR1 is SQVTM and CDR2 ANQGSEA. The CDR3 contains 15 residues. The V end was cut by 0 bases, the J end by 0 bases, with 12 bases between. CDR3: CSVEDPGLLSYEQYF. Written as DNA, the CDR3 is TGCAGCGTTGAAGATCCGGGCCTCCTCTCCTACGAGCAGTACTTC.

The rearrangement links TRBV6-4 to TRBJ2-2; D not certain. The V gene lost 6 bases and the J gene lost 5 bases, with 13 bases spanning the gap. From germline, CDR1 is MRHNA and CDR2 SNTAGT. CDR3 length: 14 amino acids. CDR3 sequence: CASSATPGTGELFF. DNA of the CDR3: TGTGCCAGCAGCGCAACCCCCGGGACCGGGGAGCTGTTTTTT.

This clone has a single count. The V call is TRBV18, the J call TRBJ1-4; the D gene is possibly TRBD1 (5 bases). From germline, CDR1 is KGHSH and CDR2 LQKENI. V was cut by 4 bases and J by 5 bases, with 8 bases left in between. CDR3 length: 13 amino acids. CDR3 protein: CASSRQTNEKLFF. CDR3 bases: TGTGCCAGCTCACGACAGACAAATGAAAAACTGTTTTTT.